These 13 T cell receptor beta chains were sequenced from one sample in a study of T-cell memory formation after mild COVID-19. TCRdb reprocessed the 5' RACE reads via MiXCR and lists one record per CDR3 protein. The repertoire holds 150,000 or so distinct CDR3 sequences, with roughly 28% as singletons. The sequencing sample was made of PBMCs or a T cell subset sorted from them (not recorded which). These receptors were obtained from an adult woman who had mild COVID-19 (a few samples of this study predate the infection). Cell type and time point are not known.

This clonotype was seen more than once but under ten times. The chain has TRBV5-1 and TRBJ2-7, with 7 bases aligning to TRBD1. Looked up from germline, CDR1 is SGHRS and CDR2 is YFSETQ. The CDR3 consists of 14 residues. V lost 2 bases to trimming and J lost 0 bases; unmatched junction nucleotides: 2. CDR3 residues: CASSFEGASYEQYF. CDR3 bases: TGCGCCAGCAGCTTTGAGGGGGCCTCCTACGAGCAGTACTTC.

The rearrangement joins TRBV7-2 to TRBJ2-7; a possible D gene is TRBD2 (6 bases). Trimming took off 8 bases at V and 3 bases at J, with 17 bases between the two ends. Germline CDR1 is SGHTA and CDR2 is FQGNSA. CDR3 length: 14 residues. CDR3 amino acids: CASSTRGSNYEQYF. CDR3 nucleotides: TGTGCCAGCTCGACTAGAGGGAGTAACTACGAGCAGTACTTC.

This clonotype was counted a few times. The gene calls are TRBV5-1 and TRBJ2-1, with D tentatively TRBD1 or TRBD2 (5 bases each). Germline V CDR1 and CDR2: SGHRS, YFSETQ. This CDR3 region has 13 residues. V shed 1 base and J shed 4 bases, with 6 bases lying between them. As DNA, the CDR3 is TGCGCCAGCAGCTTGTGGGGGTACAATGAGCAGTTCTTC. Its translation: CASSLWGYNEQFF.

The CDR3 loop is CASSTNEKLFF. CDR3 coding DNA: TGTGCCAGCAGCACTAATGAAAAACTGTTTTTT. The chain carries TRBV3-1 and TRBJ1-4; D not resolved. In germline, CDR1 is LGHDT, CDR2 YNNKEL (reference sequence). CDR3 length: 11 amino acids. V lost 5 bases and J lost 2, with 0 bases in between.

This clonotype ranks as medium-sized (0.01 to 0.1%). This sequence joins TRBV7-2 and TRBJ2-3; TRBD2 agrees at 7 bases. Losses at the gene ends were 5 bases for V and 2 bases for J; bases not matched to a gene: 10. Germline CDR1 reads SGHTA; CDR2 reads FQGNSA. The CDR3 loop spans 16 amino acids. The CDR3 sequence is CASSRSSGTYTDTQYF. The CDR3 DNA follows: TGTGCCAGCAGCCGATCTAGCGGAACCTACACAGATACGCAGTATTTT. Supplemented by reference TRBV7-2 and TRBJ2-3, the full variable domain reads GAGVSQSPSNKVTEKGKDVELRCDPISGHTALYWYRQSLGQGLEFLIYFQGNSAPDKSGLPSDRFSAERTGGSVSTLTIQRTQQEDSAVYLCASSRSSGTYTDTQYFGPGTRLTVL.

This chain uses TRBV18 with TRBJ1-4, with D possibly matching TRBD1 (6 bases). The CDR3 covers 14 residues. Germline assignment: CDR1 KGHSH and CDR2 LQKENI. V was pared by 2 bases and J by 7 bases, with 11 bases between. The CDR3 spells CASSPYRESEKLFF. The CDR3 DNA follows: TGTGCCAGCTCACCATACAGGGAAAGTGAAAAACTGTTTTTT.

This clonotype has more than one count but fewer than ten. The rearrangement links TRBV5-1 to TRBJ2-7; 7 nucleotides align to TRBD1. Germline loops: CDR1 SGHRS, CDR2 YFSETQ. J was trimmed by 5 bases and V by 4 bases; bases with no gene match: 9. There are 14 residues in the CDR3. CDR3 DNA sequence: TGCGCCAGCAGCCCCCTCGAGGGGGCGAACGAGCAGTACTTC. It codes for CASSPLEGANEQYF.

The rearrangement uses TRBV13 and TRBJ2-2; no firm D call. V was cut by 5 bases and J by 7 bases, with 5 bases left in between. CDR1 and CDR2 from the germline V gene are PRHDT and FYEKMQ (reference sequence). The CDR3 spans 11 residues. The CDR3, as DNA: TGTGCCAGCAGCGATCACGGGGAGCTGTTTTTT. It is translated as CASSDHGELFF.

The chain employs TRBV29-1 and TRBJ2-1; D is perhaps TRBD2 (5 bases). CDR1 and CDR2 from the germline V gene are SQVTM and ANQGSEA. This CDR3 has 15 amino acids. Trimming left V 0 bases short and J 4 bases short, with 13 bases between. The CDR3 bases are TGCAGCGTTGAAGAGGTGGGAGTACGGTACAATGAGCAGTTCTTC. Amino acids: CSVEEVGVRYNEQFF.

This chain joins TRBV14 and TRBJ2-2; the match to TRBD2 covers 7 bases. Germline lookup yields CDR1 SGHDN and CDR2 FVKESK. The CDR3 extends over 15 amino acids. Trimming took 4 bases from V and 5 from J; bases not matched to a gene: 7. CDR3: CASSLIAGWTGELFF. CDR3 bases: TGTGCCAGCAGCCTAATAGCGGGCTGGACCGGGGAGCTGTTTTTT.

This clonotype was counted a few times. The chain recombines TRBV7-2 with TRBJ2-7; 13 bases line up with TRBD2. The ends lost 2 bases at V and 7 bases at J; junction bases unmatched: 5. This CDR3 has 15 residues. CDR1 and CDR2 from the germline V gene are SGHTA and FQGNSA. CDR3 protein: CASSLTGTSGIEQYF. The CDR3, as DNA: TGTGCCAGCAGCTTAACCGGGACTAGCGGGATTGAGCAGTACTTC.

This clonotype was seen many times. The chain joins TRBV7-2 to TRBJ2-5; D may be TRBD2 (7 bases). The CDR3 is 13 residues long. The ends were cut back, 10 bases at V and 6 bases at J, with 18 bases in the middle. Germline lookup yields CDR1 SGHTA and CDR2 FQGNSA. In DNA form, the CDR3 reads TGTGCCACGACAGGACGGGGGGTGCAGACCCAGTACTTC. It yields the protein CATTGRGVQTQYF.

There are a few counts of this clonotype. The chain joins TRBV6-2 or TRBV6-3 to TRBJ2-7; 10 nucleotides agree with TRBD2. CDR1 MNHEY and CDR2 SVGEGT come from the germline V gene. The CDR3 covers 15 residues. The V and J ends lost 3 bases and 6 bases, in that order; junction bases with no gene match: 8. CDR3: CASSYSGAGGREQYF. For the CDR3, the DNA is TGTGCCAGCAGTTATTCCGGAGCGGGAGGGCGCGAGCAGTACTTC.